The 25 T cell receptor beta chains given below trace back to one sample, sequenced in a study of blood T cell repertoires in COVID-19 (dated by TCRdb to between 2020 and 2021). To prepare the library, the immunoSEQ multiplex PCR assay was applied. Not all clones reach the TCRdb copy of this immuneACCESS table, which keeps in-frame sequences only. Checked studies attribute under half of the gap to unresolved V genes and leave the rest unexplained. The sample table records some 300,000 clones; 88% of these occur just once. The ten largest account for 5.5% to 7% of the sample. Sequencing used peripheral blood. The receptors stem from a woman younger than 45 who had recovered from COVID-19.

The CDR3 nucleotides read TGTGCCAGCAGTCAGACGGGGGGAGGCTACACCTTC. Protein sequence: CASSQTGGGYTF. The chain uses TRBV6-1 and TRBJ1-2; tentative D call: TRBD1 (5 bases). Looked up from germline, CDR1 is MNHNS and CDR2 is SASEGT. This CDR3 region has 12 residues. Trimming stripped 5 bases from V and 8 bases from J, with 12 bases between.

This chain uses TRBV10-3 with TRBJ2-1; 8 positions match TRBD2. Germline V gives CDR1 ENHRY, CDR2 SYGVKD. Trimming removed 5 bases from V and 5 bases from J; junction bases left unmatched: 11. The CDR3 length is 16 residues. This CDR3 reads CAISNAGGRTNNEQFF. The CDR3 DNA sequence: TGTGCCATCAGTAATGCGGGGGGTAGAACTAACAATGAGCAGTTCTTC.

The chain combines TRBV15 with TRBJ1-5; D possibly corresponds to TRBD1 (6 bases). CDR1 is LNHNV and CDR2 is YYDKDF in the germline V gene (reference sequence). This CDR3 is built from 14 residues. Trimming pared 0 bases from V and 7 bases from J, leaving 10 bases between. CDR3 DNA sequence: TGTGCCACCAGCAGAGACAGGGGCGGGCAGCCCCAGCATTTT. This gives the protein CATSRDRGGQPQHF.

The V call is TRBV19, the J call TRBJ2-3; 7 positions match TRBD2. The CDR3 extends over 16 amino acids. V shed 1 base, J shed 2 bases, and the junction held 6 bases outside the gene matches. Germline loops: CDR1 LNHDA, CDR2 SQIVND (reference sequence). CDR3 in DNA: TGTGCCAGTAGTATAGGGGCGGGGGATCCCACAGATACGCAGTATTTT. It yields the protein CASSIGAGDPTDTQYF.

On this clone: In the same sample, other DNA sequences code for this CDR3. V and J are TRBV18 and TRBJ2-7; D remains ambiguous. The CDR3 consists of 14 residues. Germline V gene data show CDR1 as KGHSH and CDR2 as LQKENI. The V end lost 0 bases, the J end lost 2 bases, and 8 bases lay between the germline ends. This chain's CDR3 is CASSPPAGPYEQYF. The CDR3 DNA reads TGTGCCAGCTCACCACCGGCAGGTCCCTACGAGCAGTACTTC.

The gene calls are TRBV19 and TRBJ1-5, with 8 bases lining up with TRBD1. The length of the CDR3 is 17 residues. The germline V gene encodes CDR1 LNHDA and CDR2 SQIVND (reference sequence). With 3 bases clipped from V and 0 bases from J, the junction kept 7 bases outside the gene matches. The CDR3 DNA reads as TGTGCCAGTAGTATCCAGGGGGCCGGATATAGCAATCAGCCCCAGCATTTT. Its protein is CASSIQGAGYSNQPQHF.

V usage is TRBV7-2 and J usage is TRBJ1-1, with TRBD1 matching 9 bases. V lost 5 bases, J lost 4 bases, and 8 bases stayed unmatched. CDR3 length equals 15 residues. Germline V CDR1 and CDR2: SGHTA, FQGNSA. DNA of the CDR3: TGTGCCAGCAGCCTCTTGGGACAGGGAATCACTGAAGCTTTCTTT. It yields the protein CASSLLGQGITEAFF.

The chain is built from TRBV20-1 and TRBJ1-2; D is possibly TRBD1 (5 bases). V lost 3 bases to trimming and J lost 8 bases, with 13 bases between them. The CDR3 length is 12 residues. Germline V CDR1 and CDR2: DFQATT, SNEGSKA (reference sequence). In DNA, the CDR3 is TGCAGTGCTAGTTCAGGGTCGCGGGGCTACACCTTC. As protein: CSASSGSRGYTF.

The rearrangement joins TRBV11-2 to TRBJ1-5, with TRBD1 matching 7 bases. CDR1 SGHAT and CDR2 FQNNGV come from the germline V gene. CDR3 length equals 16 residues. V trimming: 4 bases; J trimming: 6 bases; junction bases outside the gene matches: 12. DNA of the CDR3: TGTGCCAGCAGCTCGGTACAGGGGAGTTTGGGTCAGCCCCAGCATTTT. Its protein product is CASSSVQGSLGQPQHF.

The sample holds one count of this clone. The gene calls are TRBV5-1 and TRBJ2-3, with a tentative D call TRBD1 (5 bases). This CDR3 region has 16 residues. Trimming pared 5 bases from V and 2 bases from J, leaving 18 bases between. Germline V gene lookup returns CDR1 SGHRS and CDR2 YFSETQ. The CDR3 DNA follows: TGCGCCAGCAGGCAGCTTTCTGGGGCAGACACAGATACGCAGTATTTT. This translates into CASRQLSGADTDTQYF.

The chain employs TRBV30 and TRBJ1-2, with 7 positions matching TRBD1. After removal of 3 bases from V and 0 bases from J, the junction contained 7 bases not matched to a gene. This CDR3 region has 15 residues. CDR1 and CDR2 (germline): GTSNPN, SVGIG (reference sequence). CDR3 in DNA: TGTGCCTGGAGGACCCAGGGGGGAACTAACTATGGCTACACCTTC. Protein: CAWRTQGGTNYGYTF. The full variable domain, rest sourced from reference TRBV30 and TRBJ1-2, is SQTIHQWPATLVQPVGSPLSLECTVEGTSNPNLYWYRQAAGRGLQLLFYSVGIGQISSEVPQNLSASRPQDRQFILSSKKLLLSDSGFYLCAWRTQGGTNYGYTFGSGTRLTVV.

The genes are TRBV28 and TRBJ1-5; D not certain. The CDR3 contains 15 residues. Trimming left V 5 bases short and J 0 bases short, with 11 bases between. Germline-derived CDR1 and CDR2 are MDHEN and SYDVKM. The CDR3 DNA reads TGTGCCAGCAGTCAAAGATTCTATAGCAATCAGCCCCAGCATTTT. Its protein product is CASSQRFYSNQPQHF.

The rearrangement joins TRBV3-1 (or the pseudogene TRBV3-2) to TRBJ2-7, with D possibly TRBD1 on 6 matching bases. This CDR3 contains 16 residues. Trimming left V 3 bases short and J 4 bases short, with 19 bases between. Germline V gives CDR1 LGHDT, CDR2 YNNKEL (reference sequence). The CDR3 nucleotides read TGTGCCAGCAGCCATCTCACTTCCGGGACACCTTACGAGCAGTACTTC. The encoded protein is CASSHLTSGTPYEQYF.

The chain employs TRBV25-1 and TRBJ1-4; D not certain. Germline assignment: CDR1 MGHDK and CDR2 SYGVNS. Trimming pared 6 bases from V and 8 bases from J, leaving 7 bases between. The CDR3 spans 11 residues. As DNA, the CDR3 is TGTGCCAGCAGGAGGGAAGAAAAACTGTTTTTT. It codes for CASRREEKLFF.

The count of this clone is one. CDR3 in amino acids: CASSLYSGVVYSPLHF. CDR3 nucleotide sequence: TGTGCCAGCAGTTTATATTCAGGGGTTGTCTATTCACCCCTCCACTTT. The genes are TRBV27 and TRBJ1-6, with D possibly matching TRBD1 (6 bases). The CDR3 runs to 16 residues. Germline V gives CDR1 MNHEY, CDR2 SMNVEV (reference sequence). The V end lost 1 base, the J end lost 8 bases, and 15 bases lay between the germline ends.

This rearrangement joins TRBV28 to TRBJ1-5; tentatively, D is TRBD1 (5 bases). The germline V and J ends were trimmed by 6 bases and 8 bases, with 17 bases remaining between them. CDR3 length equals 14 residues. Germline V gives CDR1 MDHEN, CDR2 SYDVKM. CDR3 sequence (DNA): TGTGCCAGCAGCCTGACAGCCCGCGGGGAGCCCCAGCATTTT. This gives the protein CASSLTARGEPQHF.

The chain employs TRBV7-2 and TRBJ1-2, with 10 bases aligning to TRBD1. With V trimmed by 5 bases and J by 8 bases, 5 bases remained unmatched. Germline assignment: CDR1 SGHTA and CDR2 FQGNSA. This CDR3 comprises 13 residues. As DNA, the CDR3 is TGTGCCAGCAGCCCCCGGACAGGGGGAGGCTACACCTTC. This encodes CASSPRTGGGYTF.

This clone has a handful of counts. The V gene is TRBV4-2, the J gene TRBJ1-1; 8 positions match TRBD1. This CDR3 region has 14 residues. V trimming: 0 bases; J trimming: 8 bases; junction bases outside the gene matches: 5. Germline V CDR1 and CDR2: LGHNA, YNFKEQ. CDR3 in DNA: TGTGCCAGCAGCCAAGAGACAGGGGAAAGGGAAGCTTTCTTT. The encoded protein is CASSQETGEREAFF.

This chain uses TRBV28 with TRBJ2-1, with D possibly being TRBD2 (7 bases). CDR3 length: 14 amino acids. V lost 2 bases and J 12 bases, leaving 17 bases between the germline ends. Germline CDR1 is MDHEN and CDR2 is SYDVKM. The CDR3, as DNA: TGTGCCAGCAGTTTAAATCAGGGAGGGACAAGGCAGTTCTTC. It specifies CASSLNQGGTRQFF.

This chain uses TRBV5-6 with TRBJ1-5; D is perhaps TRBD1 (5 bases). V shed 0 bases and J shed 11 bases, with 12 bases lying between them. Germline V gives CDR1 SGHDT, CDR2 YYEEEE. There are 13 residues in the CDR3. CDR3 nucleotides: TGTGCCAGCAGCTTGGGGGCAGGGCCGGCCCAGCATTTT. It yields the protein CASSLGAGPAQHF.

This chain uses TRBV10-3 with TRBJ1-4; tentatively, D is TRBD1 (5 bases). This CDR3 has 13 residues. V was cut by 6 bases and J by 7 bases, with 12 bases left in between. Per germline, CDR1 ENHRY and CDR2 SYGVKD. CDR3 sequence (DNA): TGTGCCATCAGGCAGGGTTACGGTGAAAAACTGTTTTTT. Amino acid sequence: CAIRQGYGEKLFF.

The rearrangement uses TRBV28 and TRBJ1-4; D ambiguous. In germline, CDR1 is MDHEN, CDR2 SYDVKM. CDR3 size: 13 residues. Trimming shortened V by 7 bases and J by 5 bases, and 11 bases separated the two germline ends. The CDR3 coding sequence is TGTGCCAGCACTATTGTTAAGAATGAAAAACTGTTTTTT. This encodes CASTIVKNEKLFF.

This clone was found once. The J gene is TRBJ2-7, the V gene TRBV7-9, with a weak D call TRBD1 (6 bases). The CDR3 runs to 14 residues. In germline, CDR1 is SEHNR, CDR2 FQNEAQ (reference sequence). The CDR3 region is CAGRGPTSSYEQYF. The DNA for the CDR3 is TGTGCTGGCAGGGGCCCCACTAGCTCCTACGAGCAGTACTTC.

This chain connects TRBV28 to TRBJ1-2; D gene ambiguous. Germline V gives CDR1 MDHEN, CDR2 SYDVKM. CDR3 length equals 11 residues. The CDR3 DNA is TGTATCACGGGTACTAACTATGGCTACACCTTC. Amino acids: CITGTNYGYTF.

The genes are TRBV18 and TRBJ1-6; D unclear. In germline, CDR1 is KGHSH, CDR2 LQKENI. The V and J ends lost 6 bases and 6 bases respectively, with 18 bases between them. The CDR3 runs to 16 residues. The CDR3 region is CASSPLPHRTNSPLHF. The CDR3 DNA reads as TGTGCCAGCTCCCCTCTTCCCCACAGAACTAATTCACCCCTCCACTTT. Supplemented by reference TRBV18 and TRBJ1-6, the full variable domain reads NAGVMQNPRHLVRRRGQEARLRCSPMKGHSHVYWYRQLPEEGLKFMVYLQKENIIDESGMPKERFSAEFPKEGPSILRIQQVVRGDSAAYFCASSPLPHRTNSPLHFGNGTRLTVT.